This TCR beta chain comes out of a study of shared clonotypes between healthy human individuals. The overall study: Plates per donor: three CD4 naive, three CD4 memory, two CD8 naive, one CD8 memory. Study results and limitations: The study found about 5% of naive CD4 clonotypes shared across a handful of donors. Rarefaction gave evidence that sorted-subset sequencing remained incomplete despite large depth. Memory subsets generally showed smaller estimated richness than naive subsets did.

V lost 2 bases and J lost 7; bases outside the gene matches: 9. Germline values: CDR1 MNHEY, CDR2 SMNVEV (reference sequence). CDR3 size: 17 residues. A word on this clone: What it binds is unknown.

Assay: immunoSEQ multiplex PCR; the TCRdb copy retains only in-frame clones and omits some. The sample lists millions of clones; approximately 93% were seen once. This rearrangement joins TRBV27 to TRBJ1-4; 11 bases agree with TRBD1. The sequenced sample was naive CD4+ T cells from PBMCs. Described subset: CD45RA+ positively selected. The source is a man aged 18 to 29 in good health. Some clones in this sample may be carry-over from other donors' samples. CDR3 nucleotides: TGTGCCAGCAGTTTACCGGGACAGGGGGATTACGGTGAAAAACTGTTTTTT. This codes for CASSLPGQGDYGEKLFF.